The 5 T cell receptor beta chains below come from one sample, sequenced in a study of blood T cell repertoires in COVID-19. Profiled with immunoSEQ multiplex PCR; TCRdb holds only in-frame clones, not every one. The repertoire holds a few hundred thousand clones, with roughly 90% as singletons. Material for sequencing was peripheral blood. The origin of the receptors is a man aged 40-49 years with acute or convalescent COVID-19.

The chain uses TRBV6-2 or TRBV6-3 and TRBJ2-7; TRBD1 matches at 10 bases. V gave up 6 bases and J gave up 2 bases; unmatched junction bases: 7. Germline V lookup: CDR1 MNHEY, CDR2 SVGEGT. The CDR3 spans 15 residues. The CDR3 here is CASSYGTGEAYEQYF. Written as DNA, the CDR3 is TGTGCCAGCAGCTATGGGACAGGGGAAGCCTACGAGCAGTACTTC.

The chain employs TRBV19 and TRBJ1-1; D may be TRBD1 (5 bases). CDR1 is LNHDA, CDR2 SQIVND, per germline (reference sequence). This CDR3 spans 15 amino acids. V was shortened by 2 bases and J by 4 bases, with 14 bases between the two germline ends. CDR3 bases: TGTGCCAGTAGTATAAGGGGTGGAGTCGGCACTGAAGCTTTCTTT. This translates into CASSIRGGVGTEAFF.

The J gene is TRBJ1-2, the V gene TRBV6-4; D gene ambiguous. V was pared by 2 bases and J by 4 bases, with 14 bases between. The CDR3 totals 15 residues. The germline V gene has CDR1 MRHNA and CDR2 SNTAGT. The DNA of the CDR3 is TGTGCCAGCAGTGACCGTTGGGCCCATCCCTATGGCTACACCTTC. Translating gives CASSDRWAHPYGYTF.

The chain is built from TRBV9 and TRBJ2-2; unclear D gene. The CDR3 is 16 residues long. The V gene lost 0 bases and the J gene lost 6 bases, with 15 bases spanning the gap. Per the germline V gene, CDR1 is SGDLS and CDR2 is YYNGEE. The CDR3 nucleotides are TGTGCCAGCAGCGTAGCAATCAGATCCAACGCCGGGGAGCTGTTTTTT. Its protein product is CASSVAIRSNAGELFF.

A note on this clone: Within the sample, other DNA sequences also encode this same CDR3. This chain connects TRBV12-3 or TRBV12-4 to TRBJ1-2; TRBD1 is a possible D gene (5 bases). V was shortened by 3 bases and J by 4 bases, with 9 bases between the two germline ends. CDR3 size: 13 residues. Here the CDR3 DNA reads TGTGCCAGCAGTTTCGACAGAACCTATGGCTACACCTTC. Protein product: CASSFDRTYGYTF.